This T cell receptor beta chain was observed in a study of shared clonotypes between healthy human individuals. Study at large: The plates for each donor numbered three CD4 naive, three CD4 memory, two CD8 naive and one CD8 memory.

This CDR3 is built from 13 residues. V was shortened by 2 bases and J by 9 bases, with 14 bases between the two germline ends. Germline assignment: CDR1 WSHSY and CDR2 SAAADI. CD4+ cell separation produced CD45RA+ naive and CD45RA-negative memory subsets. An assay was performed, and its level was deep. Method: immunoSEQ multiplex PCR; TCRdb's copy keeps in-frame clones and lacks some. Among about 710,000 clones, approximately 72% were seen once, and the ten largest hold under 2%. The sequencing sample was made of memory CD4+ T cells sorted from blood. Stated subset: CD45RA-negative fraction. The clonotype comes from a woman in her twenties or thirties in good health. The chain carries TRBV10-2 and TRBJ2-7; no definite D call. The CDR3 loop reads CASSERIDQRQYF. Here the CDR3 DNA reads TGCGCCAGCAGTGAGCGGATTGACCAGCGGCAGTACTTC.